This T cell receptor beta chain derives from a study of T cell responses to AZD1222 COVID-19 vaccine. Study-level findings and limits: Without day 14 samples, only post-peak T cell repertoires were studied.

V trimming: 3 bases; J trimming: 2 bases; junction bases outside the gene matches: 3. Per germline, CDR1 SGHRS and CDR2 YFSETQ. The CDR3 is 16 amino acids. As for this clone: Its antigen is still unknown.

Using immunoSEQ multiplex PCR, the repertoire was profiled, and TCRdb retains in-frame clones only, with some absent. The table includes some 180,000 clones, 70% to 90% detected once. The genes are TRBV5-1 and TRBJ2-1; 12 bases agree with TRBD2. The material was peripheral blood, obtained on day 0 of AZD1222 vaccination. The origin of this receptor is an adult in good health. The CDR3 coding sequence is TGCGCCAGCAGCTCCGGGACTAGCGGGCCCTACAATGAGCAGTTCTTC. This translates into CASSSGTSGPYNEQFF.